Listed below are T cell receptor beta chains from one sample, sequenced in a study of T-cell reconstitution after alpha-beta-depleted transplantation in children. In TCRdb, the PCR reads were re-called with MiXCR into one record per CDR3 protein. The sample includes a few hundred thousand distinct CDR3 sequences, approximately 23% seen only once; the top ten take approximately 11%. The sample consisted of PBMCs, mostly from graft donor cells, taken 180 days after TCRalphabeta/CD19-depleted stem cell transplant. These receptors were obtained from a male patient younger than 18 who had a stem cell transplant for acute lymphoblastic leukemia, so the T cells may come from the graft donor. CDR3s include the opening cysteine and the closing phenylalanine or tryptophan. The order of the fields is V gene, J gene, D gene, clone size, CDR3 protein, CDR3 DNA. A D gene is named only where the DNA matches it firmly. Not all rows give a size; the values are once, few, many and, for expanded clones, a class.

TRBV12-3/TRBV12-4	TRBJ1-4	TRBD1	few	CASSFRQGAEKLFF	TGTGCCAGCAGCTTCCGACAGGGGGCGGAAAAACTGTTTTTT
TRBV28	TRBJ2-1	NA	NA	CASSSGSEGLNEQFF	TGTGCCAGCAGTTCCGGCAGTGAAGGTCTCAATGAGCAGTTCTTC
TRBV28	TRBJ2-1	NA	NA	CASTLGRGENNEQFF	TGTGCCAGCACCCTGGGCAGGGGCGAAAACAATGAGCAGTTCTTC
TRBV29-1	TRBJ1-1	NA	few	CSGRDSNTEAFF	TGCAGCGGCCGGGATAGCAACACTGAAGCTTTCTTT
TRBV7-2	TRBJ2-5	TRBD2	few	CASSLRLAGGPGTQYF	TGTGCCAGCAGCCTAAGACTAGCGGGAGGGCCAGGGACCCAGTACTTC
TRBV11-2	TRBJ1-1	NA	NA	CASTPKRQSNTEAFF	TGTGCCAGCACCCCCAAGAGACAGAGCAACACTGAAGCTTTCTTT
TRBV4-1	TRBJ2-5	NA	few	CASSQDGRLQETQYF	TGCGCCAGCAGCCAAGATGGGCGTCTCCAAGAGACCCAGTACTTC
TRBV6-1	TRBJ2-5	NA	few	CASKVAGAIGTQYF	TGTGCCAGCAAGGTAGCAGGAGCAATCGGGACCCAGTACTTC
TRBV5-1	TRBJ1-5	NA	few	CASSLGTAWNQPQHF	TGCGCCAGCAGCTTGGGGACAGCCTGGAATCAGCCCCAGCATTTT
TRBV20-1	TRBJ1-1	NA	few	CSAAHWTEAFF	TGCAGTGCTGCACACTGGACTGAAGCTTTCTTT
TRBV2	TRBJ1-5	NA	NA	CASSGLRSNQPQHF	TGTGCCAGCAGCGGATTACGGAGCAATCAGCCCCAGCATTTT
TRBV27	TRBJ2-3	NA	few	CASSSRRLVGTDTQYF	TGTGCCAGCAGTTCCAGACGACTAGTCGGTACAGATACGCAGTATTTT
TRBV4-2	TRBJ2-7	TRBD2	few	CASSQATSGFPYEQYF	TGTGCCAGCAGCCAGGCAACTAGCGGGTTCCCCTACGAGCAGTACTTC
TRBV12-3/TRBV12-4	TRBJ2-3	NA	many	CAILQGFEDTQYF	TGTGCCATTCTGCAGGGGTTTGAAGATACGCAGTATTTT
TRBV27	TRBJ2-5	TRBD2	NA	CASSLMGLAGAGRQTQYF	TGTGCCAGCAGTTTAATGGGACTAGCGGGAGCCGGTAGGCAGACCCAGTACTTC
TRBV9	TRBJ2-1	TRBD2	NA	CASSVKRGNPWRGSNEQFF	TGTGCCAGCAGCGTAAAACGCGGAAACCCATGGCGCGGGAGTAATGAGCAGTTCTTC
TRBV28	TRBJ1-1	TRBD1	NA	CASSLWYRGGFTEAFF	TGTGCCAGCAGTTTATGGTACAGGGGGGGCTTCACTGAAGCTTTCTTT
TRBV11-2	TRBJ1-1	NA	NA	CASSSVTDRRNTEAFF	TGTGCCAGCAGCTCCGTGACAGACAGGCGGAACACTGAAGCTTTCTTT
TRBV5-5	TRBJ1-1	NA	NA	CASSLTVMNTEAFF	TGTGCCAGCAGCTTGACAGTTATGAACACTGAAGCTTTCTTT
TRBV7-2	TRBJ2-7	NA	few	CASSPGPTYEQYF	TGTGCCAGCAGCCCCGGACCAACCTACGAGCAGTACTTC
TRBV2	TRBJ2-1	TRBD2	NA	CASSEYGLAANEQFF	TGTGCCAGCAGTGAGTATGGACTAGCGGCCAATGAGCAGTTCTTC
TRBV23-1	TRBJ2-5	TRBD1	once	CASSYGPIRGGKGEETQYF	TGCGCCAGCAGTTACGGGCCGATAAGAGGGGGCAAAGGAGAAGAGACCCAGTACTTC
TRBV9	TRBJ2-1	NA	NA	CASSVGAKEQFF	TGTGCCAGCAGCGTAGGAGCGAAGGAGCAGTTCTTC
TRBV10-3	TRBJ2-7	NA	NA	CAISESYPREQYF	TGTGCCATCAGTGAGTCTTACCCAAGGGAGCAGTACTTC
TRBV20-1	TRBJ2-7	TRBD2	few	CSARDRLALTYEQYF	TGCAGTGCTAGAGATCGACTAGCGCTTACCTACGAGCAGTACTTC
TRBV5-1	TRBJ2-7	TRBD2	NA	CASSLPRGRLAGATYEQYF	TGCGCCAGCAGCTTGCCACGGGGCCGACTAGCGGGAGCTACCTACGAGCAGTACTTC
TRBV5-1	TRBJ2-1	NA	few	CASTGFNEQFF	TGCGCCAGTACAGGGTTCAATGAGCAGTTCTTC
TRBV5-6	TRBJ2-7	TRBD1	few	CASSRLQGVYEQYF	TGTGCCAGCAGCCGTTTACAGGGGGTCTACGAGCAGTACTTC
TRBV3-1	TRBJ2-7	TRBD1	NA	CASSQGGSGTVYEQYF	TGTGCCAGCAGCCAAGGGGGATCCGGGACAGTTTACGAGCAGTACTTC
TRBV12-3/TRBV12-4	TRBJ2-2	TRBD2	NA	CASSLELAGAGELFF	TGTGCCAGCAGTTTGGAACTAGCGGGAGCAGGGGAGCTGTTTTTT
TRBV6-1	TRBJ2-3	TRBD2	NA	CASGLGTSGTGSTDTQYF	TGTGCCAGCGGTCTTGGGACTAGCGGGACGGGATCCACAGATACGCAGTATTTT
TRBV27	TRBJ2-7	TRBD2	NA	CASSLDGRANEQYF	TGTGCCAGCAGTTTAGACGGGAGGGCCAACGAGCAGTACTTC
TRBV12-3/TRBV12-4	TRBJ1-2	NA	many	CASTYLGALDGYTF	TGTGCCAGCACCTATTTAGGGGCCCTGGATGGCTACACCTTC
TRBV20-1	TRBJ2-3	NA	NA	CSARQGGTVGYF	TGCAGTGCTAGGCAAGGGGGTACGGTGGGGTATTTT
TRBV12-5	TRBJ1-1	NA	NA	CASAVPQLNTEAFF	TGTGCTAGTGCCGTACCCCAGCTGAACACTGAAGCTTTCTTT
TRBV20-1	TRBJ1-6	NA	many	CSARTQGMQIGSPLHF	TGCAGTGCTAGAACCCAGGGGATGCAAATAGGCTCACCCCTCCACTTT
TRBV19	TRBJ2-3	TRBD1	few	CASSSWTGPTDTQYF	TGTGCCAGTAGTTCCTGGACAGGGCCCACAGATACGCAGTATTTT
TRBV12-3/TRBV12-4	TRBJ2-3	NA	NA	CASSFRRGRFTDTQYF	TGTGCCAGCAGTTTCAGACGGGGCAGGTTCACAGATACGCAGTATTTT
TRBV5-1	TRBJ2-2	TRBD1	few	CASSWPRDRGNTGELFF	TGCGCCAGCAGCTGGCCTCGGGACAGGGGGAACACCGGGGAGCTGTTTTTT
TRBV5-1	TRBJ2-2	TRBD2	NA	CASFGTSVNGELFF	TGCGCCAGCTTCGGGACTAGCGTAAACGGGGAGCTGTTTTTT
TRBV12-3/TRBV12-4	TRBJ2-2	NA	NA	CASSSPGELFF	TGTGCCAGCAGTTCCCCCGGGGAGCTGTTTTTT
TRBV12-3/TRBV12-4	TRBJ2-7	TRBD2	few	CASNPDSGAPYEQYF	TGTGCCAGCAATCCAGATAGCGGGGCACCCTACGAGCAGTACTTC
TRBV10-3	TRBJ1-1	TRBD1	NA	CAISEPYRGAEAFF	TGTGCCATCAGTGAGCCTTACAGGGGCGCTGAAGCTTTCTTT
TRBV5-8	TRBJ1-1	TRBD1	NA	CASSLQGAIRAFF	TGTGCCAGCAGCTTACAGGGGGCGATTCGAGCTTTCTTT
TRBV7-8	TRBJ2-3	TRBD2	NA	CASSLGGTSGAHTQYF	TGTGCCAGCAGCTTAGGCGGGACTAGCGGGGCTCATACGCAGTATTTT
TRBV20-1	TRBJ2-3	TRBD1	few	CSARNDRVPDTQYF	TGCAGTGCTAGGAACGACAGGGTTCCGGATACGCAGTATTTT
TRBV5-1	TRBJ1-4	NA	NA	CASSPLARKTNEKLFF	TGCGCCAGCAGCCCCTTGGCCCGAAAAACTAATGAAAAACTGTTTTTT
TRBV20-1	TRBJ1-5	NA	NA	CSAKRGDQPQHF	TGCAGTGCCAAGCGGGGTGATCAGCCCCAGCATTTT
TRBV6-1	TRBJ1-2	TRBD1	few	CASLDRGREGYGYTF	TGTGCCAGCTTGGACAGGGGGCGCGAAGGCTATGGCTACACCTTC
TRBV5-1	TRBJ2-7	TRBD2	NA	CASSLAGVGSYEQYF	TGCGCCAGCAGCTTAGCGGGAGTGGGCTCCTACGAGCAGTACTTC
TRBV7-2	TRBJ2-5	NA	NA	CASSLGVYLPQETQYF	TGTGCCAGCAGCTTAGGGGTATACCTGCCTCAAGAGACCCAGTACTTC
TRBV10-1	TRBJ2-1	NA	NA	CASNTTSSYNEQFF	TGCGCCAGCAACACAACTAGCTCCTACAATGAGCAGTTCTTC
TRBV12-3/TRBV12-4	TRBJ1-5	NA	few	CASSLQSPLRNQPQHF	TGTGCCAGCAGTTTACAAAGTCCTTTACGCAATCAGCCCCAGCATTTT
TRBV6-5	TRBJ2-7	NA	few	CASSYGGRGYEQYF	TGTGCCAGCAGTTACGGAGGCAGGGGCTACGAGCAGTACTTC
TRBV9	TRBJ2-1	TRBD2	NA	CASSLGGRTYNEQFF	TGTGCCAGCAGCTTGGGCGGGAGAACTTACAATGAGCAGTTCTTC
TRBV7-8	TRBJ1-2	NA	NA	CASSLARAVRGYTF	TGTGCCAGCAGCTTAGCGCGGGCGGTGCGTGGCTACACCTTC
TRBV25-1	TRBJ1-2	NA	once	CASSSRGSGYGYTF	TGTGCCAGCAGCTCACGGGGATCGGGGTATGGCTACACCTTC